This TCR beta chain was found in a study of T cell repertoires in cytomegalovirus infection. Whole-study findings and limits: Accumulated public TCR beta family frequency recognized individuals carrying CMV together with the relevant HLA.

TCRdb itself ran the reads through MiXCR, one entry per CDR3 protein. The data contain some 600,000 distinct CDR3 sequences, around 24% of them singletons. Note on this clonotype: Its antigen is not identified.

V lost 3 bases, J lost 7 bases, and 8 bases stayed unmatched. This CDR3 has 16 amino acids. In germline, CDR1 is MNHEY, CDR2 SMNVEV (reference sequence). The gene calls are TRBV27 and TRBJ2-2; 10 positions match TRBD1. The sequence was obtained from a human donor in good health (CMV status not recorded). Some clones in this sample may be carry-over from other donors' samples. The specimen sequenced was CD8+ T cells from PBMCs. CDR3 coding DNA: TGTGCCAGCAGTTTCACCGACAGGGGGCTTAACGGGGAGCTGTTTTTT. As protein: CASSFTDRGLNGELFF.